These 14 T cell receptor beta chains were sequenced from one sample in a study of beta chain features in type 1 diabetes. What was sequenced were expressed TCRB transcripts, since all of the isolated RNA had been reverse transcribed. TCRdb keeps only in-frame clones here, not all; method: immunoSEQ multiplex PCR. Of almost 350,000 clones listed, 7.5% to 9% are singletons. Sequenced input: central memory CD4+ T cells from blood. Source of these receptors: a woman aged 18-29 years in good health.

This clone was observed a few times. The gene calls are TRBV28 and TRBJ2-1; 7 nucleotides match TRBD1. With 5 bases clipped from V and 7 bases from J, the junction kept 8 bases outside the gene matches. This CDR3 region has 14 residues. Germline-derived CDR1 and CDR2 are MDHEN and SYDVKM. The CDR3: CASSTRQGRNEQFF. For the CDR3, the DNA is TGTGCCAGCAGTACCCGACAGGGCCGGAATGAGCAGTTCTTC.

The chain links TRBV18 to TRBJ2-7, with unresolved D. Germline-derived CDR1 and CDR2 are KGHSH and LQKENI. V dropped 2 bases and J dropped 1 base, with 6 bases sitting between them. This CDR3 has 13 amino acids. The CDR3 DNA is TGTGCCAGCTCACCAATCGGGTCCTACGAGCAGTACTTC. It yields the protein CASSPIGSYEQYF.

The chain recombines TRBV5-1 with TRBJ2-7; TRBD2 matches at 11 bases. With 7 bases clipped from V and 6 bases from J, the junction kept 6 bases outside the gene matches. The CDR3 has 13 residues. Germline values: CDR1 SGHRS, CDR2 YFSETQ. The DNA of the CDR3 is TGCGCCAGCTCTACTAGCGGGAGAGTCGAGCAGTACTTC. Protein: CASSTSGRVEQYF.

This clone was seen a few times. Here the CDR3 DNA reads TGTGCCAGCAACCCTCTATCGGGGGAGCCAGAGACCCAGTACTTC. This codes for CASNPLSGEPETQYF. The rearrangement links TRBV21-1 to TRBJ2-5; the table names TRBD2, a call not compared with the DNA. TRBV21-1 is classified as a pseudogene. The CDR3 length is 15 residues.

The sample holds many counts of this clone. The rearrangement uses TRBV6-1 and TRBJ2-1; 9 bases are shared with TRBD2. CDR1 is MNHNS, CDR2 SASEGT, per germline. There are 14 residues in the CDR3. The V segment lost 3 bases and the J segment 10 bases; nucleotides outside the gene matches: 7. CDR3 coding DNA: TGTGCCAGCAGTGAGCCCGGGACTAGCAGGGAGCAGTTCTTC. As protein: CASSEPGTSREQFF.

This clone was found a few times. V gene TRBV18 combines with J gene TRBJ2-1; 9 bases fit TRBD2. CDR1 is KGHSH and CDR2 is LQKENI in the germline V gene. V lost 0 bases, J lost 6 bases, and 6 bases stayed unmatched. CDR3 length: 16 residues. CDR3 sequence reads: CASSPPASGTSNEQFF. Written as DNA, the CDR3 is TGTGCCAGCTCACCACCGGCTAGCGGGACAAGCAATGAGCAGTTCTTC.

In this sample, this clone turned up a few times. The chain joins TRBV29-1 to TRBJ2-7, with unresolved D. The V gene lost 2 bases and the J gene lost 4 bases, with 9 bases spanning the gap. CDR1 is SQVTM, CDR2 ANQGSEA, per germline. This CDR3 is built from 12 residues. The CDR3 DNA sequence: TGCAGCGTTGAAATAGAAAATTACGAGCAGTACTTC. This sequence encodes CSVEIENYEQYF.

In this sample, this clone turned up a few times. The chain is built from TRBV7-3 and TRBJ2-3; 10 bases are shared with TRBD2. The CDR3 runs 16 residues. Trimming removed 6 bases from V and 3 bases from J; junction bases left unmatched: 9. Germline CDR1 reads SGHTA; CDR2 reads FQGTGA. The DNA for the CDR3 is TGTGCCAGCAGTCTAGGAGCGGGAGGGCCGACAGATACGCAGTATTTT. It specifies CASSLGAGGPTDTQYF. The entire variable domain, with the rest obtained from reference TRBV7-3 and TRBJ2-3, is as follows: GAGVSQTPSNKVTEKGKYVELRCDPISGHTALYWYRQSLGQGPEFLIYFQGTGAADDSGLPNDRFFAVRPEGSVSTLKIQRTERGDSAVYLCASSLGAGGPTDTQYFGPGTRLTVL.

The chain has TRBV29-1 and TRBJ1-1; D is perhaps TRBD1 (5 bases). The CDR3 sequence is 13 residues long. Germline CDR1 SQVTM, CDR2 ANQGSEA. V lost 4 bases and J lost 6, with 15 bases in between. The CDR3 coding sequence is TGCAGCGTTGGACGGACACCTCGGGCTGAAGCTTTCTTT. This translates into CSVGRTPRAEAFF.

This clone was observed a handful of times. The CDR3 loop is CASTRSRGRNTEAFF. CDR3 sequence (DNA): TGTGCCAGCACCCGGTCCCGGGGGCGGAACACTGAAGCTTTCTTT. This chain joins TRBV7-8 and TRBJ1-1; maybe TRBD1 (6 bases). CDR3 size: 15 residues. The germline gives CDR1 SGHVS, CDR2 FQNEAQ. The V and J ends lost 7 bases and 1 base respectively, with 16 bases between them.

This clone has a count of ten or more. The J gene is TRBJ2-5, the V gene TRBV7-9, with D unresolved. Trimming left V 3 bases short and J 2 bases short, with 4 bases between. Germline V lookup: CDR1 SEHNR, CDR2 FQNEAQ (reference sequence). The CDR3 spans 12 residues. CDR3: CASSFSQETQYF. The DNA for the CDR3 is TGTGCCAGCAGCTTCAGTCAAGAGACCCAGTACTTC.

There are a few counts of this clone. The rearrangement joins TRBV10-3 to TRBJ2-3; 9 positions match TRBD2. The CDR3 consists of 15 residues. Losses at the gene ends were 3 bases for V and 3 bases for J; bases not matched to a gene: 4. Germline V gene sequence: CDR1 ENHRY, CDR2 SYGVKD. CDR3 residues: CAISDPSGITDTQYF. The CDR3 DNA follows: TGTGCCATCAGTGACCCTAGCGGGATAACAGATACGCAGTATTTT.

This chain joins TRBV19 and TRBJ2-7; 9 nucleotides match TRBD2. The CDR3 consists of 15 residues. Germline CDR1 LNHDA, CDR2 SQIVND (reference sequence). V shed 4 bases, J shed 3 bases, and the junction held 7 bases outside the gene matches. The CDR3 loop reads CASSTTFSGSYEQYF. CDR3 in DNA: TGTGCCAGTAGTACTACATTTAGCGGGAGCTACGAGCAGTACTTC.

The V gene is TRBV7-6, the J gene TRBJ2-7, with a weak D call TRBD2 (5 bases). The germline CDR1 and CDR2 sequences are SGHVS and FNYEAQ. Trimming shortened V by 4 bases and J by 5 bases, and 18 bases separated the two germline ends. The CDR3 runs 15 residues. The CDR3 spells CASSYSPTGKNEQYF. In DNA, the CDR3 is TGTGCCAGCAGCTATAGCCCGACCGGGAAGAACGAGCAGTACTTC. Full variable domain (missing parts from reference TRBV7-6 and TRBJ2-7): GAGVSQSPRYKVTKRGQDVALRCDPISGHVSLYWYRQALGQGPEFLTYFNYEAQQDKSGLPNDRFSAERPEGSISTLTIQRTEQRDSAMYRCASSYSPTGKNEQYFGPGTRLTVT.